The entry below gives a single T cell receptor beta chain sequence along with its context. Its antigen is unknown. This sample stems from a study of blood T cells in healthy people across ages. Study conclusions and caveats: Donors of long life had a larger count of naive CD4+ cells and greater diversity than aged donors.

Primers used in a second PCR of roughly 6 to 12 cycles were a sample-barcoded 5' primer and a J-beta primer mix. TCRdb independently ran MiXCR on the 5' RACE reads; one entry per CDR3 protein. Among over 600,000 distinct CDR3 sequences listed, 35% to 60% were seen once. The sequenced material came from blood. This receptor was taken from an elderly man in good health.

The CDR3 is CSVEQDSYEQYF. DNA of the CDR3: TGCAGCGTTGAACAGGACTCCTACGAGCAGTACTTC. J is TRBJ2-7 and V is TRBV29-1; D is uncertain. The CDR3 consists of 12 residues. With 2 bases removed from V and 0 bases from J, the gap between germline ends came to 5 bases. Germline V gives CDR1 SQVTM, CDR2 ANQGSEA.